A single sample is the source of the 18 T cell receptor beta chains below, sequenced in a study of cytomegalovirus exposure and HLA in healthy donors. The PCR contained 60 Vbeta and 13 Jbeta primers. Generated by immunoSEQ multiplex PCR, the TCRdb table keeps only in-frame clones and is missing some. The sample consists of about 150,000 clones, around 81% of them appearing once. Sequencing was carried out using PBMCs. The receptors stem from a man aged 40-50 years in good health and CMV-seronegative.

As concerns this clone: Lacking the conserved final phenylalanine or tryptophan, this CDR3 likely reflects a read error. V usage is TRBV5-1 and J usage is TRBJ2-3; 8 nucleotides align to TRBD2. This CDR3 contains 15 residues. J was trimmed by 3 bases and V by 4 bases; bases with no gene match: 7. CDR1 and CDR2 (germline): SGHRS, YFSETQ. The CDR3 region is CASSPVAGTTDTQYL. Here the CDR3 DNA reads TGCGCCAGCAGCCCCGTAGCGGGAACAACAGATACGCAGTATCTT.

V is TRBV30 and J is TRBJ1-2; 8 nucleotides align to TRBD1. The germline V gene encodes CDR1 GTSNPN and CDR2 SVGIG (reference sequence). The ends lost 8 bases at V and 1 base at J; junction bases unmatched: 18. The CDR3 has 17 amino acids. The CDR3 sequence: CARSKPGQALINYGYTF. The DNA for the CDR3 is TGTGCCAGGTCAAAACCGGGACAGGCCCTTATTAACTATGGCTACACCTTC.

V and J are TRBV28 and TRBJ1-5, with 7 nucleotides matching TRBD1. This CDR3 spans 14 amino acids. V was pared by 6 bases and J by 11 bases, with 13 bases of the junction left unmatched. Per the germline V gene, CDR1 is MDHEN and CDR2 is SYDVKM. In nucleotides, the CDR3 is TGTGCCAGCAGAACCGGGACAGCCCCATCGTCCCAGCATTTT. This sequence encodes CASRTGTAPSSQHF.

This clone was seen only once. CDR3 coding DNA: TGTGCCAGCAGTGCCAGGTTACTCAGGTTCGCCGCCCCCCTCAGGTTCTTC. Translated: CASSARLLRFAAPLRFF. The gene calls are TRBV2 and TRBJ2-1; the D is unclear. CDR1 and CDR2 from the germline V gene are SNHLY and FYNNEI. Trimming left V 4 bases short and J 15 bases short, with 31 bases between. The CDR3 has 17 amino acids.

The V call is TRBV27, the J call TRBJ1-4; 7 bases match TRBD1. Per the germline V gene, CDR1 is MNHEY and CDR2 is SMNVEV (reference sequence). The V gene end was trimmed by 6 bases and the J gene end by 4 bases; junction bases not matched to a gene: 8. CDR3 size: 15 residues. The CDR3 sequence is CASRRQGYGNEKLFF. Here the CDR3 DNA reads TGTGCCAGCAGAAGACAGGGCTACGGTAATGAAAAACTGTTTTTT.

This clone came up a few times. The CDR3 DNA sequence: TGTGCCAGCAGTCTCGGTAGAAGACAGCCCCAGCATTTT. It codes for CASSLGRRQPQHF. The rearrangement joins TRBV27 to TRBJ1-5; no firm D call. This CDR3 spans 13 amino acids. V was pared by 5 bases and J by 7 bases, with 12 bases between. Germline loops: CDR1 MNHEY, CDR2 SMNVEV (reference sequence).

This clone has just one count. The chain uses TRBV28 and TRBJ1-4, with D perhaps matching TRBD1 (6 bases). In germline, CDR1 is MDHEN, CDR2 SYDVKM. The CDR3 is 15 residues long. Between the trimmed V and J ends, which lost 2 bases and 0 bases, there was a span of 7 bases. The CDR3 DNA follows: TGTGCCAGCAGTTTAGGGGGCCCAACTAATGAAAAACTGTTTTTT. This sequence encodes CASSLGGPTNEKLFF.

V is TRBV29-1 and J is TRBJ2-7; the match to TRBD2 covers 7 bases. CDR3 size: 12 residues. The V segment lost 8 bases and the J segment 6 bases; nucleotides outside the gene matches: 10. Germline-derived CDR1 and CDR2 are SQVTM and ANQGSEA. CDR3 protein: CSLLWEGGEQYF. CDR3 sequence (DNA): TGCAGCCTACTGTGGGAGGGCGGCGAGCAGTACTTC.

The gene calls are TRBV28 and TRBJ1-2, with a possible D match to TRBD1 (5 bases). The V gene lost 4 bases and the J gene lost 3 bases, with 9 bases spanning the gap. Germline V lookup: CDR1 MDHEN, CDR2 SYDVKM. This CDR3 comprises 13 residues. The CDR3 DNA sequence: TGTGCCAGCAGTTCCCAGGGCGACTATGGCTACACCTTC. It codes for CASSSQGDYGYTF.

This clone was observed a handful of times. The chain recombines TRBV25-1 with TRBJ2-1, with 14 bases matching TRBD2. Trimming at V came to 4 bases and at J to 0 bases, leaving 2 bases not matched to a gene. There are 17 residues in the CDR3. Germline V CDR1 and CDR2: MGHDK, SYGVNS. The CDR3 loop is CASSGLAGGSSYNEQFF. DNA for the CDR3: TGTGCCAGCAGTGGACTAGCGGGAGGGAGCTCCTACAATGAGCAGTTCTTC.

CDR3 DNA: TGTGCCAGCAGTCGGGACAGGAACCAAGAGACCCAGTACTTC. As protein: CASSRDRNQETQYF. The rearrangement joins TRBV2 to TRBJ2-5, with TRBD1 matching 8 bases. In germline, CDR1 is SNHLY, CDR2 FYNNEI. With V trimmed by 5 bases and J by 0 bases, 2 bases remained unmatched. The CDR3 length is 14 residues.

The chain carries TRBV5-1 and TRBJ2-7; tentatively, D is TRBD1 (5 bases). Germline V lookup: CDR1 SGHRS, CDR2 YFSETQ. The ends were cut back, 0 bases at V and 3 bases at J, with 13 bases in the middle. The CDR3 is 15 residues long. The CDR3 bases are TGCGCCAGCAGCTTGGCTGCCCAGGGCATCTACGAGCAGTACTTC. Translating it yields CASSLAAQGIYEQYF.

The chain has TRBV10-3 and TRBJ2-3; 12 positions agree with TRBD2. Unmatched junction bases numbered 4, after V lost 6 bases and J lost 6 bases. Germline CDR1 and CDR2: ENHRY and SYGVKD. The CDR3 extends over 14 amino acids. The CDR3 DNA reads as TGTGCCATCAGGGCGGGACTAGCGGGCGATACGCAGTATTTT. Translation: CAIRAGLAGDTQYF.

The chain is built from TRBV5-1 and TRBJ1-1; 12 positions match TRBD1. Trimming took 3 bases from V and 1 from J; bases not matched to a gene: 10. The length of the CDR3 is 18 residues. Germline V CDR1 and CDR2: SGHRS, YFSETQ. Here the CDR3 reads CASSSSPGQGAWNTEAFF. CDR3 nucleotides: TGCGCCAGCAGCTCCTCTCCGGGACAGGGGGCGTGGAACACTGAAGCTTTCTTT.

The CDR3 reads CASSHDRANDEQYF. Written as DNA, the CDR3 is TGTGCCAGCAGCCATGACAGGGCTAACGACGAGCAGTACTTC. The chain combines TRBV28 with TRBJ2-7; TRBD1 matches at 7 bases. The trim removed 6 bases at V and 5 bases at J, leaving 10 bases unmatched. Germline CDR1 and CDR2: MDHEN and SYDVKM. The CDR3 runs to 14 residues.

This clone was counted a few times. The chain is built from TRBV19 and TRBJ1-2; 8 bases are shared with TRBD1. Germline V gene data show CDR1 as LNHDA and CDR2 as SQIVND (reference sequence). Trimming removed 9 bases from V and 0 bases from J; junction bases left unmatched: 6. The CDR3 covers 14 residues. The CDR3 DNA is TGTGCCAGCATCGGACAGGGAACTAACTATGGCTACACCTTC. Protein: CASIGQGTNYGYTF.

The J gene is TRBJ2-7, the V gene TRBV5-1; 9 bases are shared with TRBD1. Germline CDR1 is SGHRS and CDR2 is YFSETQ. The V segment lost 2 bases and the J segment 2 bases; nucleotides outside the gene matches: 5. The CDR3 runs 15 residues. The CDR3 DNA reads TGCGCCAGCAGCTTAGGACAGGGGCAGACCTACGAGCAGTACGTC. Its protein is CASSLGQGQTYEQYV.

V gene TRBV15 combines with J gene TRBJ2-5; possibly TRBD1 for D (6 bases). CDR3 size: 13 residues. Germline assignment: CDR1 LNHNV and CDR2 YYDKDF (reference sequence). V gave up 3 bases and J gave up 1 base, with 6 bases separating them. CDR3 nucleotide sequence: TGTGCCACCAGCAGGGACAGCCAAGAGACCCAGTACTTC. This encodes CATSRDSQETQYF.